These 15 T cell receptor beta chains were sequenced from one sample in a study of early T cells in non-severe SARS-CoV-2 infection. TCRdb itself ran the 5' RACE reads through MiXCR, one entry per CDR3 protein. Seen here are approximately 62,000 distinct CDR3 sequences, under 15% observed once, and the top ten hold roughly 4%. The sequenced sample was whole blood. All receptors derive from an adult who was a healthcare worker with PCR-confirmed SARS-CoV-2 infection or an uninfected control (not recorded which).

This clonotype was seen at least ten times. The chain combines TRBV6-6 with TRBJ2-5; perhaps TRBD2 as D (6 bases). CDR3 length: 16 residues. Trimming shortened V by 0 bases and J by 2 bases, and 13 bases separated the two germline ends. Germline CDR1 is MNHNY and CDR2 is SVGAGI (reference sequence). CDR3 loop: CASSYSTAGLQETQYF. CDR3 in DNA: TGTGCCAGCAGTTACTCCACAGCGGGCTTACAAGAGACCCAGTACTTC.

This clonotype appeared many times. V and J are TRBV7-2 and TRBJ2-1, with 11 bases that match TRBD2. Germline V gives CDR1 SGHTA, CDR2 FQGNSA. This CDR3 region has 18 residues. Trimming cost V 1 base and J 7 bases; bases outside gene matches: 12. The CDR3 reads CASSLEGLAGGPRNEQFF. As DNA, the CDR3 is TGTGCCAGCAGCTTAGAGGGGTTAGCGGGAGGGCCTAGGAATGAGCAGTTCTTC.

This chain uses TRBV29-1 with TRBJ2-7, with 7 bases identical to TRBD1. The CDR3 covers 13 residues. Germline CDR1 SQVTM, CDR2 ANQGSEA. The trim removed 4 bases at V and 4 bases at J, leaving 7 bases unmatched. CDR3 DNA sequence: TGCAGCGTTGGACACGGGACAGATTACGAGCAGTACTTC. Its translation: CSVGHGTDYEQYF.

The chain joins TRBV29-1 to TRBJ1-2, with 8 nucleotides matching TRBD1. V lost 7 bases to trimming and J lost 4 bases; unmatched junction nucleotides: 2. CDR3 length: 11 amino acids. Germline CDR1 is SQVTM and CDR2 is ANQGSEA. In DNA, the CDR3 is TGCAGCGGGGGACAGGCCTATGGCTACACCTTC. Its protein is CSGGQAYGYTF.

This clonotype showed up many times. This chain connects TRBV3-1 to TRBJ2-7; weak D call: TRBD1 (5 bases). This CDR3 is 14 amino acids long. The ends were cut back, 1 base at V and 5 bases at J, with 12 bases in the middle. CDR1 is LGHDT, CDR2 YNNKEL, per germline (reference sequence). The CDR3 DNA is TGTGCCAGCAGCCAAGGGGGCTGGGCAGACGAGCAGTACTTC. This translates into CASSQGGWADEQYF.

Ten or more counts support this clonotype. The gene calls are TRBV19 and TRBJ2-7; D gene ambiguous. This CDR3 is 14 amino acids long. CDR1 and CDR2 (germline): LNHDA, SQIVND (reference sequence). V lost 3 bases to trimming and J lost 0 bases, with 9 bases between them. CDR3 sequence (DNA): TGTGCCAGTAGTATGGAGAGCAGCTCCTACGAGCAGTACTTC. Amino acids: CASSMESSSYEQYF.

This clonotype showed up many times. The CDR3 DNA reads as TGTGCAAGTCGCTTAGTGGATCCCCATGGCTACACCTTC. Protein product: CASRLVDPHGYTF. The rearrangement links TRBV12-2 to TRBJ1-2. TRBV12-2 is noted as a pseudogene. This CDR3 has 13 amino acids.

This clonotype was seen many times. The gene calls are TRBV28 and TRBJ2-1; D tentatively reads TRBD1 or TRBD2 (7 bases each). The CDR3 has 15 residues. Trimming removed 4 bases at V and 1 base at J, with 11 bases between. Germline V gives CDR1 MDHEN, CDR2 SYDVKM. CDR3 sequence: CASSYRGLSYNEQFF. Written as DNA, the CDR3 is TGTGCCAGCAGTTACAGGGGACTATCCTACAATGAGCAGTTCTTC.

The rearrangement links TRBV4-3 to TRBJ1-6, with 11 bases identical to TRBD1. V was clipped by 4 bases and J by 10 bases; unmatched bases: 6. From germline, CDR1 is LGHNA and CDR2 YSLEER. This CDR3 has 15 amino acids. This chain's CDR3 is CASSPRTGGVSPLHF. The CDR3 coding sequence is TGCGCCAGCAGCCCCCGGACAGGGGGCGTATCACCCCTCCACTTT.

This clonotype was picked up many times. The rearrangement joins TRBV27 to TRBJ1-5, with TRBD1 matching 10 bases. The CDR3 covers 19 residues. Per germline, CDR1 MNHEY and CDR2 SMNVEV (reference sequence). Unmatched junction bases numbered 13, after V lost 3 bases and J lost 2 bases. Here the CDR3 DNA reads TGTGCCAGCAGTTTTAAGGGGACAGGGGAGACAGGAGGCAATCAGCCCCAGCATTTT. Encoded protein: CASSFKGTGETGGNQPQHF.

J is TRBJ2-3 and V is TRBV7-9; D is ambiguous. Trimming removed 4 bases from V and 4 bases from J, with 12 bases in between. This CDR3 region has 14 residues. CDR1 is SEHNR, CDR2 FQNEAQ, per germline (reference sequence). The CDR3 reads CASSSRSEADTQYF. The CDR3 DNA is TGTGCCAGCAGCTCCAGGAGCGAGGCAGATACGCAGTATTTT.

Ten or more counts support this clonotype. The chain links TRBV6-6 to TRBJ1-3, with a possible D match to TRBD1 (5 bases). The germline gives CDR1 MNHNY, CDR2 SVGAGI (reference sequence). Trimming pared 0 bases from V and 0 bases from J, leaving 6 bases between. The CDR3 is made up of 15 amino acids. This chain's CDR3 is CASSYSTDSGNTIYF. In DNA, the CDR3 is TGTGCCAGCAGTTACTCGACAGACTCTGGAAACACCATATATTTT.

The sample holds many counts of this clonotype. The chain joins TRBV7-3 to TRBJ2-1; D unclear. Germline loops: CDR1 SGHTA, CDR2 FQGTGA. V dropped 0 bases and J dropped 7 bases, with 10 bases sitting between them. The CDR3 sequence is 14 residues long. The CDR3 nucleotides are TGTGCCAGCAGCTTAACGGGTTACCCTAATGAGCAGTTCTTC. It encodes CASSLTGYPNEQFF. Complete variable domain (other parts from reference TRBV7-3 and TRBJ2-1): GAGVSQTPSNKVTEKGKYVELRCDPISGHTALYWYRQSLGQGPEFLIYFQGTGAADDSGLPNDRFFAVRPEGSVSTLKIQRTERGDSAVYLCASSLTGYPNEQFFGPGTRLTVL.

Ten or more counts support this clonotype. The chain uses TRBV18 and TRBJ2-1; 7 bases match TRBD1. V was pared by 3 bases and J by 5 bases, with 4 bases of the junction left unmatched. Germline assignment: CDR1 KGHSH and CDR2 LQKENI. The CDR3 runs 14 residues. The CDR3 sequence: CASSPRGTDNEQFF. The CDR3 DNA is TGTGCCAGCTCACCTAGGGGGACAGACAATGAGCAGTTCTTC.

The chain is built from TRBV5-1 and TRBJ2-1; D gene ambiguous. Germline V gene lookup returns CDR1 SGHRS and CDR2 YFSETQ. V gave up 2 bases and J gave up 8 bases, with 8 bases separating them. This CDR3 is built from 12 residues. The CDR3 loop is CASSFGYDEQFF. CDR3 DNA sequence: TGCGCCAGCAGCTTTGGATATGATGAGCAGTTCTTC.